These 10 T cell receptor beta chains originate from one sample sequenced in a study of T cell responses to AZD1222 COVID-19 vaccine. The protocol was immunoSEQ multiplex PCR, while the TCRdb copy is restricted to in-frame clones and leaves out a portion. Of about 120,000 clones listed, 90% to 95% are singletons. The sample was peripheral blood, taken on day 0 of AZD1222 vaccination. The receptor source for this set is an adult in good health.

By sample fraction, this clone is large. CDR3 nucleotides: TGTGCCAGCAGCCCCGGGACACTAGAAGCTTTCTTT. Translating gives CASSPGTLEAFF. The chain is built from TRBV9 and TRBJ1-1, with D maybe TRBD1 (6 bases). This CDR3 is 12 amino acids long. CDR1 is SGDLS and CDR2 is YYNGEE in the germline V gene. Trimming took off 4 bases at V and 8 bases at J, with 12 bases between the two ends.

The CDR3 loop reads CASTPGTGRYGYTF. As DNA, the CDR3 is TGTGCCAGCACCCCAGGGACAGGGAGGTATGGCTACACCTTC. The V call is TRBV5-6, the J call TRBJ1-2; 9 nucleotides match TRBD1. V shed 6 bases, J shed 5 bases, and the junction held 8 bases outside the gene matches. Germline CDR1 is SGHDT and CDR2 is YYEEEE. The CDR3 covers 14 residues.

CDR3 residues: CASSQTSGRVSEQFF. CDR3 sequence (DNA): TGTGCCAGCAGTCAGACTAGCGGGAGGGTTAGTGAGCAGTTCTTC. V gene TRBV3-1 (or the pseudogene TRBV3-2) combines with J gene TRBJ2-1; 14 bases align to TRBD2. The CDR3 spans 15 residues. Trimming cost V 6 bases and J 9 bases; bases outside gene matches: 7. The germline V gene encodes CDR1 LGHDT and CDR2 YNNKEL (reference sequence).

This chain connects TRBV5-1 to TRBJ2-7; D is unresolved. The CDR3 runs 13 residues. Trimming pared 1 base from V and 0 bases from J, leaving 5 bases between. Per the germline V gene, CDR1 is SGHRS and CDR2 is YFSETQ. CDR3 bases: TGCGCCAGCAGCTTGACACTCTCCTACGAGCAGTACTTC. The encoded protein is CASSLTLSYEQYF.

The rearrangement uses TRBV2 and TRBJ2-7; perhaps TRBD2 as D (6 bases). Looked up from germline, CDR1 is SNHLY and CDR2 is FYNNEI. Deletions cut 6 bases from V and 7 bases from J, with 22 bases between. This CDR3 has 15 amino acids. DNA of the CDR3: TGTGCCAGCAGGTCCTCGGGCAGGGCACGGGGGGAGCAGTACTTC. Translating gives CASRSSGRARGEQYF.

J is TRBJ1-3 and V is TRBV18, with TRBD1 matching 7 bases. The CDR3 is made up of 16 amino acids. The junction had 5 bases not matched to a gene; V was cut back by 3 bases and J by 0 bases. Germline V gene sequence: CDR1 KGHSH, CDR2 LQKENI. The DNA for the CDR3 is TGTGCCAGCTCACCTTCAGGGGGTGCCTCTGGAAACACCATATATTTT. It specifies CASSPSGGASGNTIYF.

The chain uses TRBV30 and TRBJ1-1; D is unresolved. CDR3 length: 11 residues. Trimming left V 3 bases short and J 10 bases short, with 12 bases between. CDR1 is GTSNPN and CDR2 is SVGIG in the germline V gene (reference sequence). CDR3 nucleotides: TGTGCCTGGAGGCTCGTCTGGGGAGCTTTCTTT. This gives the protein CAWRLVWGAFF. The full variable domain, with the rest looked up from reference TRBV30 and TRBJ1-1, is SQTIHQWPATLVQPVGSPLSLECTVEGTSNPNLYWYRQAAGRGLQLLFYSVGIGQISSEVPQNLSASRPQDRQFILSSKKLLLSDSGFYLCAWRLVWGAFFGQGTRLTVV.

This rearrangement joins TRBV27 to TRBJ2-7, with 10 bases lining up with TRBD1. Germline values: CDR1 MNHEY, CDR2 SMNVEV (reference sequence). CDR3 length equals 13 residues. After removal of 5 bases from V and 6 bases from J, the junction contained 4 bases not matched to a gene. This chain's CDR3 is CASSPGQGLEQYF. CDR3 DNA sequence: TGTGCCAGCAGTCCGGGACAGGGGCTCGAGCAGTACTTC.

This clone was seen once. The V and J genes are TRBV5-4 and TRBJ2-1, with D perhaps TRBD1 (5 bases). Between the trimmed V and J ends, which lost 5 bases and 1 base, there was a span of 13 bases. This CDR3 contains 15 residues. Germline V gives CDR1 SGHNT, CDR2 YYREEE (reference sequence). As DNA, the CDR3 is TGTGCCAGCAGGGCAGGGTTCCCTTCCTACAATGAGCAGTTCTTC. Protein product: CASRAGFPSYNEQFF.

The chain employs TRBV10-3 and TRBJ1-4; maybe TRBD1 (6 bases). The germline V and J ends were trimmed by 10 bases and 7 bases, with 22 bases remaining between them. The CDR3 runs 15 residues. Germline CDR1 and CDR2: ENHRY and SYGVKD. Written as DNA, the CDR3 is TGTGCCACGAACAACCATCAACAGGGTTTTGAAAAACTGTTTTTT. It translates to CATNNHQQGFEKLFF.